Shown below are 30 T cell receptor beta chains from a single sample sequenced in a study of T cells in Graves' hyperthyroidism and ophthalmopathy. TCR beta CDR3 regions were amplified from RNA transcripts. A set of HTBI primers served as the primers for a first-round RT-PCR of the TCR CDR3. TCRdb fed the multiplex PCR reads into MiXCR, producing one record per CDR3 protein. The sample holds around 600,000 distinct CDR3 sequences, around 13% seen once. The sample consisted of blood. These receptors originate from a woman between 50 and 59 years old with Graves' ophthalmopathy.

Only a few counts were recorded for this clonotype. This sequence joins TRBV6-1 and TRBJ1-1; 11 bases align to TRBD1. Trimming cost V 5 bases and J 4 bases; bases outside gene matches: 3. The CDR3 runs to 14 residues. Germline CDR1 is MNHNS and CDR2 is SASEGT. CDR3 sequence reads: CASSWGTGGTEAFF. CDR3 in DNA: TGTGCCAGCAGTTGGGGGACAGGGGGCACTGAAGCTTTCTTT.

This clonotype has ten or more counts. The CDR3 bases are TGTGCCAGCAGATGGACAGGGGATAACTATGGCTACACCTTC. Protein sequence: CASRWTGDNYGYTF. The chain has TRBV28 and TRBJ1-2; 9 bases agree with TRBD1. The CDR3 length is 14 residues. V gave up 6 bases and J gave up 1 base; unmatched junction bases: 3. CDR1 and CDR2 from the germline V gene are MDHEN and SYDVKM.

This clonotype was found many times. The CDR3 coding sequence is TGTGCCAGCAGCTTAGCTTCACCCCTCCACTTT. Its protein product is CASSLASPLHF. This sequence joins TRBV7-2 and TRBJ1-6; D remains unclear. Germline CDR1 is SGHTA and CDR2 is FQGNSA. The CDR3 runs to 11 residues. Trimming removed 0 bases at V and 9 bases at J, with 0 bases between.

Details on this clonotype: A much larger clone sits a single nucleotide away, making a read error possible. This chain uses TRBV28 with TRBJ1-1; D is unresolved. The CDR3 is 15 residues long. The germline V gene has CDR1 MDHEN and CDR2 SYDVKM. V lost 3 bases, J lost 1 base, and 12 bases lay in between. The CDR3 is CASSLEGSRNTEAFF. In nucleotides, the CDR3 is TGTGCCAGCAGTTTGGAGGGTTCTCGGAACACTGAAGCTTTCTTT.

This clonotype was counted many times. The chain uses TRBV27 and TRBJ2-1; 8 nucleotides agree with TRBD1. This CDR3 is 15 amino acids long. V dropped 5 bases and J dropped 6; count of bases not matched to a gene: 9. Germline V lookup: CDR1 MNHEY, CDR2 SMNVEV (reference sequence). Here the CDR3 DNA reads TGTGCCAGCAGTCCCACGGGACAGGACCGCAATGAGCAGTTCTTC. Residues: CASSPTGQDRNEQFF.

This clonotype was recorded a few times. The chain is built from TRBV19 and TRBJ2-1; 13 nucleotides align to TRBD2. The germline V gene has CDR1 LNHDA and CDR2 SQIVND (reference sequence). Trimming took 4 bases from V and 5 from J; bases not matched to a gene: 5. There are 16 residues in the CDR3. CDR3 coding DNA: TGTGCCAGTAGTAACCTACTAGCGGGAGGGCACAATGAGCAGTTCTTC. Amino acids: CASSNLLAGGHNEQFF.

V is TRBV20-1 and J is TRBJ2-7; the match to TRBD2 covers 10 bases. The CDR3 runs to 13 residues. In germline, CDR1 is DFQATT, CDR2 SNEGSKA (reference sequence). Trimming took 3 bases from V and 3 from J; bases not matched to a gene: 2. In DNA, the CDR3 is TGCAGTGCTAGGGGGACTAGCGACTACGAGCAGTACTTC. It codes for CSARGTSDYEQYF.

This clonotype was seen many times. The V and J genes are TRBV7-2 and TRBJ1-6, with TRBD1 as a possible D gene (5 bases). The V end was cut by 0 bases, the J end by 0 bases, with 12 bases between. Germline V gene lookup returns CDR1 SGHTA and CDR2 FQGNSA. CDR3 size: 18 residues. CDR3 in DNA: TGTGCCAGCAGCTTAGCGGGGGGGGGAAGCTCCTATAATTCACCCCTCCACTTT. It codes for CASSLAGGGSSYNSPLHF.

This clonotype was recorded once. The chain has TRBV6-4 and TRBJ2-3, with unresolved D. The CDR3 is 15 amino acids. Germline V gene lookup returns CDR1 MRHNA and CDR2 SNTAGT. The V and J ends lost 5 bases and 1 base respectively, with 13 bases between them. DNA of the CDR3: TGTGCCAGCAGTACCACTTTCGGCGGCACAGATACGCAGTATTTT. As protein: CASSTTFGGTDTQYF.

This chain uses TRBV5-1 with TRBJ2-7, with TRBD2 as a possible D gene (5 bases). Trimming pared 2 bases from V and 3 bases from J, leaving 9 bases between. There are 13 residues in the CDR3. The germline V gene has CDR1 SGHRS and CDR2 YFSETQ. The chain's CDR3 is CASSFGSFYEQYF. As DNA, the CDR3 is TGCGCCAGCAGCTTTGGGAGCTTCTACGAGCAGTACTTC.

The sample holds many counts of this clonotype. The CDR3 protein is CSASRSSGRTDTQYF. The CDR3 region has the DNA TGCAGTGCTAGTAGGTCTAGCGGACGCACAGATACGCAGTATTTT. The chain uses TRBV20-1 and TRBJ2-3; 7 bases match TRBD2. The germline CDR1 and CDR2 sequences are DFQATT and SNEGSKA (reference sequence). The CDR3 consists of 15 residues. Losses at the gene ends were 3 bases for V and 1 base for J; bases not matched to a gene: 7.

This clonotype was picked up many times. V usage is TRBV6-2 or TRBV6-3 and J usage is TRBJ2-7; unclear D gene. The V and J ends lost 6 bases and 5 bases respectively, with 11 bases between them. CDR3 size: 12 residues. In germline, CDR1 is MNHEY, CDR2 SVGEGT. The CDR3 sequence is CASRTSHHEQYF. CDR3 DNA sequence: TGTGCCAGCAGAACCTCCCACCACGAGCAGTACTTC.

In its sample, this clonotype was seen a few times. This chain connects TRBV29-1 to TRBJ2-3; D is unresolved. Per germline, CDR1 SQVTM and CDR2 ANQGSEA. CDR3 size: 13 residues. With 5 bases removed from V and 3 bases from J, the gap between germline ends came to 12 bases. The CDR3 here is CSVCPVLTDTQYF. Written as DNA, the CDR3 is TGCAGCGTTTGCCCGGTATTAACAGATACGCAGTATTTT.

A remark on this clonotype: A much more abundant neighbour one base away suggests this may be a read error. The rearrangement uses TRBV7-9 and TRBJ1-2; tentative D call: TRBD1 (5 bases). The CDR3 covers 12 residues. Looked up from germline, CDR1 is SEHNR and CDR2 is FQNEAQ (reference sequence). CDR3 nucleotide sequence: TGTGCCATCGACAGTTGGGGCTATGGCTACATCTTC. This sequence encodes CAIDSWGYGYIF.

The chain uses TRBV12-3 or TRBV12-4 and TRBJ2-4; 9 bases line up with TRBD1. The CDR3 has 14 residues. V lost 1 base and J lost 12; bases outside the gene matches: 7. CDR3 sequence: CASSLGNRGLTQYF. The CDR3 DNA sequence: TGTGCCAGCAGTTTAGGGAACAGGGGGCTAACTCAGTACTTC.

This clonotype was recorded at least ten times. This chain uses TRBV2 with TRBJ2-7; D is possibly TRBD1 or TRBD2 (5 bases each). In germline, CDR1 is SNHLY, CDR2 FYNNEI. The V end lost 6 bases, the J end lost 0 bases, and 12 bases lay between the germline ends. The CDR3 runs 14 residues. In DNA form, the CDR3 reads TGTGCCAGCAGGAGAGGGGAAAGCTCCTACGAGCAGTACTTC. This translates into CASRRGESSYEQYF.

Only a few counts were recorded for this clonotype. The chain combines TRBV4-3 with TRBJ2-7; weak D call: TRBD2 (7 bases). Trimming shortened V by 4 bases and J by 2 bases, and 15 bases separated the two germline ends. Germline V gene sequence: CDR1 LGHNA, CDR2 YSLEER. The CDR3 is 15 amino acids. CDR3 DNA sequence: TGCGCCAGCAGCCTTGGTGGGGGGGCCACCTACGAGCAGTACTTC. This sequence encodes CASSLGGGATYEQYF.

This clonotype appeared a few times. The chain joins TRBV4-3 to TRBJ2-4, with TRBD1 as a possible D gene (5 bases). V gave up 0 bases and J gave up 0 bases, with 12 bases separating them. The germline CDR1 and CDR2 sequences are LGHNA and YSLEER. This CDR3 has 17 residues. CDR3 sequence: CASSQDLMGLAKNIQYF. In DNA, the CDR3 is TGCGCCAGCAGCCAAGATCTCATGGGGCTAGCCAAAAACATTCAGTACTTC.

The chain employs TRBV20-1 and TRBJ2-1, with D possibly called TRBD1 or TRBD2 (6 bases each). The germline V and J ends were trimmed by 3 bases and 7 bases, with 16 bases remaining between them. Germline loops: CDR1 DFQATT, CDR2 SNEGSKA (reference sequence). The CDR3 is 14 residues long. This CDR3 is CSASVAGDWNEQFF. CDR3 bases: TGCAGTGCTAGTGTCGCAGGGGACTGGAATGAGCAGTTCTTC.

Ten or more counts support this clonotype. V and J are TRBV6-6 and TRBJ1-5; 7 bases are a match to TRBD1. The CDR3 has 16 amino acids. V lost 0 bases, J lost 4 bases, and 6 bases stayed unmatched. From germline, CDR1 is MNHNY and CDR2 SVGAGI (reference sequence). DNA for the CDR3: TGTGCCAGCAGTTACTCCTCCAGGGGGGCAAATCAGCCCCAGCATTTT. Encoded protein: CASSYSSRGANQPQHF.

The V and J genes are TRBV19 and TRBJ2-1, with 7 bases that match TRBD2. The germline gives CDR1 LNHDA, CDR2 SQIVND (reference sequence). The V gene end was trimmed by 3 bases and the J gene end by 0 bases; junction bases not matched to a gene: 5. The CDR3 is 16 amino acids. The CDR3 nucleotides are TGTGCCAGTAGTATTCCAGCGGGACCCTCCTACAATGAGCAGTTCTTC. Protein: CASSIPAGPSYNEQFF.

This clonotype has just a few counts. The chain employs TRBV6-1 and TRBJ1-3; no firm D call. The germline V gene encodes CDR1 MNHNS and CDR2 SASEGT. V was cut by 6 bases and J by 2 bases, with 8 bases left in between. The CDR3 is 13 residues long. The CDR3, as DNA: TGTGCCAGCAGAACGAACCCTGGAAACACCATATATTTT. As protein: CASRTNPGNTIYF.

This chain links TRBV4-1 with TRBJ2-7; no firm D call. Trimming left V 1 base short and J 6 bases short, with 19 bases between. Germline CDR1 is MGHRA and CDR2 is YSYEKL. The CDR3 has 16 residues. The CDR3 DNA reads as TGCGCCAGCAGCCAAGTCCCTTCCACTCCCGGACGCGAGCAGTACTTC. It translates to CASSQVPSTPGREQYF.

This clonotype was seen a single time. V is TRBV25-1 and J is TRBJ2-1; the match to TRBD2 covers 9 bases. The CDR3 is 15 amino acids. J was trimmed by 4 bases and V by 5 bases; bases with no gene match: 6. CDR1 is MGHDK and CDR2 is SYGVNS in the germline V gene. CDR3 amino acids: CASSPAGGRYNEQFF. CDR3 sequence (DNA): TGTGCCAGCAGTCCAGCGGGAGGAAGGTACAATGAGCAGTTCTTC.

This rearrangement joins TRBV29-1 to TRBJ1-2; D unresolved. The CDR3 extends over 11 amino acids. Trimming took 3 bases from V and 5 from J, leaving 7 bases between them. The V gene's germline CDR1 is SQVTM and CDR2 ANQGSEA. For the CDR3, the DNA is TGCAGCGTTGAGAGTTTTTATGGCTACACCTTC. Its protein is CSVESFYGYTF.

This clonotype was recorded many times. The chain uses TRBV29-1 and TRBJ2-1, with no clear D. This CDR3 is 13 amino acids long. Germline CDR1 reads SQVTM; CDR2 reads ANQGSEA. The V end was cut by 3 bases, the J end by 1 base, with 7 bases between. The CDR3 sequence is CSVEGYSYNEQFF. The CDR3 DNA is TGCAGCGTTGAGGGGTATTCCTACAATGAGCAGTTCTTC.

The chain is built from TRBV6-2 or TRBV6-3 and TRBJ2-7; TRBD2 might be the D (6 bases). Germline lookup yields CDR1 MNHEY and CDR2 SVGEGT. Trimming left V 7 bases short and J 3 bases short, with 13 bases between. The CDR3 is 13 amino acids. The CDR3 coding sequence is TGTGCCAGCACCGGCGGCGGGATCTACGAGCAGTACTTC. Translating gives CASTGGGIYEQYF.

V usage is TRBV6-1 and J usage is TRBJ1-5; TRBD1 is a possible D gene (5 bases). The CDR3 loop spans 15 amino acids. Germline V gives CDR1 MNHNS, CDR2 SASEGT. Between the trimmed V and J ends, which lost 6 bases and 0 bases, there was a span of 12 bases. In DNA form, the CDR3 reads TGTGCCAGCAGAAACAGGTTATATAGCAATCAGCCCCAGCATTTT. Its translation: CASRNRLYSNQPQHF.

This clonotype was counted many times. J is TRBJ2-4 and V is TRBV28, with D perhaps being TRBD1 or TRBD2 (5 bases each). The CDR3 length is 14 residues. Germline CDR1 is MDHEN and CDR2 is SYDVKM. The V end was cut by 1 base, the J end by 6 bases, with 10 bases between. The CDR3, as DNA: TGTGCCAGCAGTTTATCGGGGCGCGGAAACATTCAGTACTTC. It translates to CASSLSGRGNIQYF.

This clonotype was picked up many times. This chain uses TRBV24-1 with TRBJ1-2; perhaps TRBD1 as D (6 bases). V was trimmed by 3 bases and J by 5 bases, leaving 12 bases between them. This CDR3 is 14 amino acids long. CDR1 and CDR2 from the germline V gene are KGHDR and SFDVKD. CDR3 residues: CATSDTGYGYGYTF. CDR3 DNA: TGTGCCACCAGTGATACAGGGTACGGGTATGGCTACACCTTC.